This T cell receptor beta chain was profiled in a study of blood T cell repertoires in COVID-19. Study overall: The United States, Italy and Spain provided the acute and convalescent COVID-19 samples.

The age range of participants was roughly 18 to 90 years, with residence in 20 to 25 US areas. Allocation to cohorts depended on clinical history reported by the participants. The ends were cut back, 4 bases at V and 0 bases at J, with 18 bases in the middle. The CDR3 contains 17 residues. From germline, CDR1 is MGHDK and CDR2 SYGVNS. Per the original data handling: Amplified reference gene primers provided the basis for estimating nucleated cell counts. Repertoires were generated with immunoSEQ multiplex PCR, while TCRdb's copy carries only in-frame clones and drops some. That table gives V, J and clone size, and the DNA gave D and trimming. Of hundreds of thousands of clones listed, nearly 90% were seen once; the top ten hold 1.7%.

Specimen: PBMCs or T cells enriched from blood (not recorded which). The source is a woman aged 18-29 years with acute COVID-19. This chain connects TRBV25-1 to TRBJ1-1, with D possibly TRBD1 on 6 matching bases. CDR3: CASSGPHPGHMNTEAFF. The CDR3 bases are TGTGCCAGCAGTGGCCCTCATCCGGGACACATGAACACTGAAGCTTTCTTT.